The clone carrying this T cell receptor beta chain was observed a few times. Germline values: CDR1 SGHDT, CDR2 YYEEEE. The CDR3 extends over 14 amino acids. The V end was cut by 4 bases, the J end by 4 bases, with 13 bases between. This entry comes from a study of blood T cell repertoires in COVID-19. About the research overall: Nucleic acid was either cDNA or gDNA, and it came from T cells, B-cell-depleted T cells, or PBMCs.

Sequencing used immunoSEQ multiplex PCR; TCRdb keeps in-frame clones, though not all of them. The sample comprises approximately 260,000 clones, about 86% of which are singletons, and 2.5% to 3.5% rests with the top ten. This TCR was recovered from a woman aged 40 to 50 with acute COVID-19. Sequencing used PBMCs or T cells enriched from blood (not recorded which). The chain couples TRBV5-6 to TRBJ2-3; perhaps TRBD1 as D (6 bases). The CDR3 DNA reads TGTGCCAGCAGCCGACAGGAAGGGGCAGATACGCAGTATTTT. Translated, it gives CASSRQEGADTQYF.